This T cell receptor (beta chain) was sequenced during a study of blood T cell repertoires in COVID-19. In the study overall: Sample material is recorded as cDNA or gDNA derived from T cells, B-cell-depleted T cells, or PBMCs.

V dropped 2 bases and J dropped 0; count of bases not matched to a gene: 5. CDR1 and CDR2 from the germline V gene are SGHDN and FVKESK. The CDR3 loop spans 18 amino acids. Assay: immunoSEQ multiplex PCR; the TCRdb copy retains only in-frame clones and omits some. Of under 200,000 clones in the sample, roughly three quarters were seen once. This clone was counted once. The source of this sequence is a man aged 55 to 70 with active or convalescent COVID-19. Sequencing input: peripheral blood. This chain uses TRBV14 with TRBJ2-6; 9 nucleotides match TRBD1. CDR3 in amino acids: CASSQLGTGSSGANVLTF. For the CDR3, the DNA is TGTGCCAGCAGCCAACTCGGGACAGGGAGCTCTGGGGCCAACGTCCTGACTTTC.